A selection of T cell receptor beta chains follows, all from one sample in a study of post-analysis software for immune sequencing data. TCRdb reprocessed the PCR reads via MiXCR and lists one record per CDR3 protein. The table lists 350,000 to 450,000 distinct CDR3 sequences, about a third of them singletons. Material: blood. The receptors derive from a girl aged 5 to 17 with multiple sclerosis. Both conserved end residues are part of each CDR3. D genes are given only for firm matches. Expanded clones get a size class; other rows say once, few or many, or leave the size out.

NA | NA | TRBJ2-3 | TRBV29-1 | TGCAGCGTTGAAGGTGTGGGCACAGATACGCAGTATTTT | CSVEGVGTDTQYF
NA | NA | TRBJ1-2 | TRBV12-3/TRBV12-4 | TGTGCCAGCAGTTTATCGGGGGGGGACTATGGCTACACCTTC | CASSLSGGDYGYTF
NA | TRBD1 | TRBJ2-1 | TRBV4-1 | TGCGCCAGCAGAGACAGGGGGCGGCCGCCTGATGAGCAGTTCTTC | CASRDRGRPPDEQFF
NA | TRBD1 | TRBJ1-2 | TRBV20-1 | TGCAGTTCAACCTTAGGGACAGGGGGTGAAGGCTACACCTTC | CSSTLGTGGEGYTF
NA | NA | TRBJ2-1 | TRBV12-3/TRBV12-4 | TGTGCCAGCAGCCCTATCGCGGGCGGTGACAATGAGCAGTTCTTC | CASSPIAGGDNEQFF
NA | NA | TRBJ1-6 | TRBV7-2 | TGTGCCAGCAGCTTAGGAGAGGTCCGCCTTAATTCACCCCTCCACTTT | CASSLGEVRLNSPLHF
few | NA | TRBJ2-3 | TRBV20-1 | TGCAGTGCCGTTGACCTTACTAGCACAGATACGCAGTATTTT | CSAVDLTSTDTQYF
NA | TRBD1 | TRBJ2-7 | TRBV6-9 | TGTGCCAGCAGTCACCGGGACAGGGCAGGGCAAAGCTCCTACGAGCAGTACTTC | CASSHRDRAGQSSYEQYF
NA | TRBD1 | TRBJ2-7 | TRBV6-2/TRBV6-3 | TGTGCCAGCAGTGATCGGACAGGAACCTCCTACGAGCAGTACTTC | CASSDRTGTSYEQYF
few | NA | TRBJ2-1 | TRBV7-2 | TGTGCCAGCAGCCCCCGCCCGGGGATCAATGAGCAGTTCTTC | CASSPRPGINEQFF
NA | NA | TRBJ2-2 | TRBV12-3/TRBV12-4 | TGTGCCAGCAGGGGGAGAACCGGGGAGCTGTTTTTT | CASRGRTGELFF
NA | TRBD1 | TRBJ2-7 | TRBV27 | TGTGCCAGCACTCGTCAGGGGGACCTCACCTACGAGCAGTACTTC | CASTRQGDLTYEQYF
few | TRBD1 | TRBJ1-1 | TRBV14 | TGTGCCAGCAGCCCTAGACAGGGCGGCACTGAAGCTTTCTTT | CASSPRQGGTEAFF
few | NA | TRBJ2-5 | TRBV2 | TGTGCCAGCAGTGAAGGAGACTATTTTCAAGAGACCCAGTACTTC | CASSEGDYFQETQYF
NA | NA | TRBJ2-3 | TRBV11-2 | TGTGCCAGCAGCTCAAATGGTACGCAGTATTTT | CASSSNGTQYF
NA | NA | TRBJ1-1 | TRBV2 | TGTGCCAGCAGGAACACAGTGACTGAAGCTTTCTTT | CASRNTVTEAFF
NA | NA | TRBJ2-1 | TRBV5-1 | TGCGCCAGCAGCTTATACAGGGTAAGCTCCTACAATGAGCAGTTCTTC | CASSLYRVSSYNEQFF
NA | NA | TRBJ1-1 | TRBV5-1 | TGCGCCAGCAGCTCCGGCAGGTGGGGGGAGAACACTGAAGCTTTCTTT | CASSSGRWGENTEAFF
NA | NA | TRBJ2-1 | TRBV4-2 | TGTGTCAGCAGCCGGGGGACCCTTGAGGGTGAGCAGTTCTTC | CVSSRGTLEGEQFF
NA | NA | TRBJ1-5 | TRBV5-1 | TGCGCCAGCAGCTTGAATGGGTTCGATCAGCCCCAGCATTTT | CASSLNGFDQPQHF
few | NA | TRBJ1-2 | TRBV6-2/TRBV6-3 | TGTGCCAGCAGTTATCTGGGGCAGTCTGGCTACACCTTC | CASSYLGQSGYTF
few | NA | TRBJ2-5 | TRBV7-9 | TGTGCCAGCAGCTCCCCGGGACGGCAAGAGACCCAGTACTTC | CASSSPGRQETQYF
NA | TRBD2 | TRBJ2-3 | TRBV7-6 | TGTGCCAGCAGCTCTGGGATAGCGGGGACGACCGCAGATACGCAGTATTTT | CASSSGIAGTTADTQYF
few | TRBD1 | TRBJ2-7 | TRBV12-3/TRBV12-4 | TGTGCCAGCATCCAGACGGGACAGGGATGCGAGCAGTACTTC | CASIQTGQGCEQYF
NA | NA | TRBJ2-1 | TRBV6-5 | TGTGCCAGCAGTTACGGGGTGGGAGGGCAGTTCTTC | CASSYGVGGQFF
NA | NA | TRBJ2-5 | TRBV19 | TGTGCCAGTAGTATAGTAGCCGAGGCTCGGAGGGAGACCCAGTACTTC | CASSIVAEARRETQYF
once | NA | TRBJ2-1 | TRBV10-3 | TGTGCCATCGGTGCTGACAACTACAATGAGCAGTTCTTC | CAIGADNYNEQFF
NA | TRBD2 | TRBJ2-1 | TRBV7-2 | TGTGCCAGCAGCTCCGGGGGGACTAGCGGGGGAACCAATGAGCAGTTCTTC | CASSSGGTSGGTNEQFF
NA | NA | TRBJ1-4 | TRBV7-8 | TGTGCCAGCAGCTATCGGGCCCCTAATGAAAAACTGTTTTTT | CASSYRAPNEKLFF
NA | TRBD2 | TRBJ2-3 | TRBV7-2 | TGTGCCAGCAGCCTCAGGGGACTAGCGGGGCTCACAGATACGCAGTATTTT | CASSLRGLAGLTDTQYF
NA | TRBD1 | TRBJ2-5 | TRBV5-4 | TGTGCCAGCAGCCCCGGGACAGGGCAAGGCGAGACCCAGTACTTC | CASSPGTGQGETQYF
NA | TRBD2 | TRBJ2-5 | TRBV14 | TGTGCCAGCAGCCAAAGGGAGGGTTTCCACCAAGAGACCCAGTACTTC | CASSQREGFHQETQYF
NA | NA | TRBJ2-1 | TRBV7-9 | TGTGCCAGCAGCTCCTCGGTGGTCTACAATGAGCAGTTCTTC | CASSSSVVYNEQFF
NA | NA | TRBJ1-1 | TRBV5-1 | TGCGCCAGCAGCTTGGCACGAGACACTGAAGCTTTCTTT | CASSLARDTEAFF
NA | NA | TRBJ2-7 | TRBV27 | TGTGCCAGCAGGTCGATCGGGCAATCCTACGAGCAGTACTTC | CASRSIGQSYEQYF
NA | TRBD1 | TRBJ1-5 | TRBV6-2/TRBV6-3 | TGTGCCAGCACTACCACAGGGGGATACAATCAGCCCCAGCATTTT | CASTTTGGYNQPQHF
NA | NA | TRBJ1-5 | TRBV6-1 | TGTGCCAGCAGCAAGGGGGGGGGCACGGATCAGCCCCAGCATTTT | CASSKGGGTDQPQHF
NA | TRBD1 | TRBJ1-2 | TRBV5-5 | TGTGCCAGCAGCTCGATGACAGGGCTGGGTTTTGGGGGCTACACCTTC | CASSSMTGLGFGGYTF
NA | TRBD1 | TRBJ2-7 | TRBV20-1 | TGCAGTGCTCGGACAGGGGCCTCCTACGAGCAGTACTTC | CSARTGASYEQYF
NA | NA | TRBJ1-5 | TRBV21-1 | TGTGCCAGCAGCAAAGTCTGCCCTCAGTTGGCGCGGCCCCAGCATTTT | CASSKVCPQLARPQHF
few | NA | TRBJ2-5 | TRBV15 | TGTGCCACCAGCAGAAAGGACAGAGAGACCCAGTACTTC | CATSRKDRETQYF
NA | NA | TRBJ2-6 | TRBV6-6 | TGTGCCAGCAGGACGGGGGTCTCTGGGGTCAACGTCCTGACTTTC | CASRTGVSGVNVLTF